The T cell receptor (beta chain) under discussion was sequenced for a study of blood T cells in healthy people across ages. This clonotype turned up a few times. Its target is not known. This CDR3 spans 16 amino acids. The germline V gene encodes CDR1 SGHKS and CDR2 YYEKEE (reference sequence). Losses at the gene ends were 2 bases for V and 5 bases for J; bases not matched to a gene: 10. Findings of the study overall: Diversity was higher, and naive CD4+ cells more numerous, in long-lived donors than in aged donors.

Each donor gave approximately 9.5 milliliters of peripheral blood. With each sample, at least 6 micrograms of total RNA were extracted. A sample-barcoded 5' primer and a J-beta primer mix were used in a second PCR of roughly 7 to 11 cycles. Each CDR3 protein gets one entry after TCRdb re-called the 5' RACE reads with MiXCR. The profile shows about 570,000 distinct CDR3 sequences, 27% of them singletons. The sequenced material came from blood. This chain connects TRBV5-5 to TRBJ1-1, with 9 bases identical to TRBD1. The sequence was collected from a woman in her seventies in good health. CDR3 sequence (DNA): TGTGCCAGCAGCTTTGTGACAGGGGGATTGGGTACTGAAGCTTTCTTT. This encodes CASSFVTGGLGTEAFF. The full variable domain, in which reference TRBV5-5 and TRBJ1-1 provide the parts outside the CDR3, is DAGVTQSPTHLIKTRGQQVTLRCSPISGHKSVSWYQQVLGQGPQFIFQYYEKEERGRGNFPDRFSARQFPNYSSELNVNALLLGDSALYLCASSFVTGGLGTEAFFGQGTRLTVV.